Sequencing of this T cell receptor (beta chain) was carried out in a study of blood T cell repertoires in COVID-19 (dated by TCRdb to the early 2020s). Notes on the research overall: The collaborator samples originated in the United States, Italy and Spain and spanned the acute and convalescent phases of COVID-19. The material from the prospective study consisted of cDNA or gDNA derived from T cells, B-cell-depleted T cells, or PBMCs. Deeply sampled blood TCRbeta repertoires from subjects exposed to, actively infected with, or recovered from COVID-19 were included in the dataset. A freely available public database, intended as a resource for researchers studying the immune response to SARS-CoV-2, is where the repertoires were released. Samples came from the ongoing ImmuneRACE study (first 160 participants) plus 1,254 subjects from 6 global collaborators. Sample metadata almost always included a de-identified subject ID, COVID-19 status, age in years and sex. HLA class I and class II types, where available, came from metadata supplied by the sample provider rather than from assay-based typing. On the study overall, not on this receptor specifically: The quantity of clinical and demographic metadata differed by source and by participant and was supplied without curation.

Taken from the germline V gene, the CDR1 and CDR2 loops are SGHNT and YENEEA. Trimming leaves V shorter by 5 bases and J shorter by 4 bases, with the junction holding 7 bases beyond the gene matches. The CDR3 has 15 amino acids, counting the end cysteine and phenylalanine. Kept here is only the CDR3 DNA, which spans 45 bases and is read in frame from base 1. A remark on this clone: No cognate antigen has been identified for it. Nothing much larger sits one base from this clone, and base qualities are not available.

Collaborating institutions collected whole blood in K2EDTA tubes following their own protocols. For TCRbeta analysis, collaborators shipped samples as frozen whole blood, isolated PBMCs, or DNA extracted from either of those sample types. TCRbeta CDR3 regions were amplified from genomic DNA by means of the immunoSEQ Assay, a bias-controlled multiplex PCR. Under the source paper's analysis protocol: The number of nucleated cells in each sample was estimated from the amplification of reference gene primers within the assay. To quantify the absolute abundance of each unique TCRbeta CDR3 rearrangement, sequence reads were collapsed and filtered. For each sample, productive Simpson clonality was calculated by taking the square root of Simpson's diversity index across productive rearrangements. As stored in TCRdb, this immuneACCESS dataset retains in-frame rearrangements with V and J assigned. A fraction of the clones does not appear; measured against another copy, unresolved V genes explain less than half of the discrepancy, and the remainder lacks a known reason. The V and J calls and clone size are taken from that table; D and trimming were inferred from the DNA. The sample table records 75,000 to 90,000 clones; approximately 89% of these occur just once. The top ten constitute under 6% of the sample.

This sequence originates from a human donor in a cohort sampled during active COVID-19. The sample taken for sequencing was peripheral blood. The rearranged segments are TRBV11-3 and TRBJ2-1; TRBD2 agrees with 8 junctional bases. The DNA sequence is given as TGTGCCAGCAGCATTAGCGGGGCGATATACAATGAGCAGTTCTTC. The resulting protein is CASSISGAIYNEQFF.